Listed here are 15 T cell receptor beta chains from one sample, sequenced in a study of T-cell reconstitution after alpha-beta-depleted transplantation in children. This sample's TCRbeta library carried unique molecular identifier barcodes. Each CDR3 protein is one row after TCRdb ran MiXCR on the PCR reads. The data contain around 64,000 distinct CDR3 sequences, roughly a tenth of them seen just once; the ten biggest clones take up around 13%. The input for sequencing was PBMCs, taken before TCRalphabeta/CD19-depleted stem cell transplant. The receptor source for this set is a boy between 10 and 17 years old with acute myeloid leukemia, due to receive a stem cell transplant.

This clonotype was observed many times. J is TRBJ1-5 and V is TRBV7-8, with D perhaps matching TRBD1 (5 bases). V lost 0 bases and J lost 4, with 10 bases in between. CDR1 is SGHVS, CDR2 FQNEAQ, per germline. The CDR3 totals 15 residues. The CDR3 here is CASSLAGQKNQPQHF. CDR3 coding DNA: TGTGCCAGCAGCTTAGCGGGGCAGAAGAATCAGCCCCAGCATTTT.

At least ten counts were recorded for this clonotype. This rearrangement joins TRBV5-1 to TRBJ1-2; possibly TRBD1 for D (6 bases). Trimming cost V 3 bases and J 7 bases, with 25 bases left between them. The CDR3 is 17 residues long. Germline V gives CDR1 SGHRS, CDR2 YFSETQ. CDR3 nucleotide sequence: TGCGCCAGCAGCTCCCTGGGCGGGGGCCATTCAAGTGGTGGCTACACCTTC. Protein: CASSSLGGGHSSGGYTF.

This clonotype was observed many times. The CDR3 nucleotides read TGCGCCAGCAGCTTGGCCGACAACTTAGGGGAGACCCAGTACTTC. This translates into CASSLADNLGETQYF. J is TRBJ2-5 and V is TRBV5-1; unclear D gene. The germline V gene encodes CDR1 SGHRS and CDR2 YFSETQ. Between the trimmed V and J ends, which lost 0 bases and 5 bases, there was a span of 14 bases. This CDR3 region has 15 residues.

There are many counts of this clonotype. V gene TRBV29-1 combines with J gene TRBJ2-7, with 7 bases identical to TRBD1. Germline V gene lookup returns CDR1 SQVTM and CDR2 ANQGSEA. The CDR3 totals 12 residues. The trim removed 5 bases at V and 2 bases at J, leaving 3 bases unmatched. CDR3: CSVSTGTYEQYF. The CDR3 DNA sequence: TGCAGCGTTTCGACAGGGACCTACGAGCAGTACTTC.

This clonotype was seen more than once but under ten times. This rearrangement joins TRBV6-1 to TRBJ2-5, with TRBD2 identical over 11 bases. Germline V lookup: CDR1 MNHNS, CDR2 SASEGT. J was trimmed by 1 base and V by 5 bases; bases with no gene match: 6. The CDR3 covers 16 residues. CDR3 sequence reads: CASSRTSGSFQETQYF. CDR3 bases: TGTGCCAGCAGTCGAACTAGCGGGAGCTTCCAAGAGACCCAGTACTTC.

This clonotype was picked up many times. This chain links TRBV27 with TRBJ2-1; D is uncertain. Germline CDR1 and CDR2: MNHEY and SMNVEV (reference sequence). This CDR3 contains 14 residues. Trimming removed 0 bases at V and 8 bases at J, with 11 bases between. CDR3 in DNA: TGTGCCAGCAGTTTATCCTCTTTTTTAGATGAGCAGTTCTTC. Protein: CASSLSSFLDEQFF.

This clonotype was counted many times. The rearrangement uses TRBV12-3 or TRBV12-4 and TRBJ2-2, with D possibly TRBD1 on 5 matching bases. V was shortened by 5 bases and J by 1 base, with 14 bases between the two germline ends. This CDR3 has 16 residues. CDR3 in amino acids: CASSPLAGWNTGELFF. For the CDR3, the DNA is TGTGCCAGCAGTCCCTTGGCAGGGTGGAACACCGGGGAGCTGTTTTTT.

In its sample, this clonotype was seen many times. The V call is TRBV6-1, the J call TRBJ2-1, with 7 bases fitting TRBD2. This CDR3 region has 15 residues. The ends lost 2 bases at V and 3 bases at J; junction bases unmatched: 4. The germline gives CDR1 MNHNS, CDR2 SASEGT. CDR3 sequence reads: CASSESGASYNEQFF. The CDR3 region has the DNA TGTGCCAGCAGTGAAAGCGGGGCGAGCTACAATGAGCAGTTCTTC.

The sample holds many counts of this clonotype. The chain employs TRBV29-1 and TRBJ2-1; 8 nucleotides agree with TRBD2. The CDR3 has 14 amino acids. With V trimmed by 4 bases and J by 4 bases, 6 bases remained unmatched. Germline lookup yields CDR1 SQVTM and CDR2 ANQGSEA. The CDR3, as DNA: TGCAGCGTTGTCTTTGCGGGGGGTTACAATGAGCAGTTCTTC. Translating it yields CSVVFAGGYNEQFF.

Comment on this clonotype: With a much larger clone just one base away, this may be a read error. The CDR3 protein is CASSLHGGLQPQHF. The CDR3 bases are TGTGCCAGCAGCTTACATGGGGGATTACAGCCCCAGCATTTT. The chain uses TRBV7-6 and TRBJ1-5, with a possible D match to TRBD1 (5 bases). The CDR3 sequence is 14 residues long. The V end was cut by 2 bases, the J end by 7 bases, with 12 bases between. Germline values: CDR1 SGHVS, CDR2 FNYEAQ.

In this sample, this clonotype turned up a few times. The chain uses TRBV16 and TRBJ1-5; D unclear. Trimming took off 2 bases at V and 3 bases at J, with 5 bases between the two ends. CDR1 KGHSY and CDR2 FQNENV come from the germline V gene. The CDR3 has 13 amino acids. The CDR3 here is CASSQGLNQPQHF. The CDR3, as DNA: TGTGCCAGCAGCCAAGGCCTCAATCAGCCCCAGCATTTT.

This clonotype has a count of ten or more. The J gene is TRBJ2-2, the V gene TRBV7-2; D might be TRBD1 (5 bases). This CDR3 has 13 residues. The germline V and J ends were trimmed by 5 bases and 4 bases, with 8 bases remaining between them. Germline loops: CDR1 SGHTA, CDR2 FQGNSA. This CDR3 reads CASSMTATGELFF. The DNA for the CDR3 is TGTGCCAGCAGCATGACAGCCACCGGGGAGCTGTTTTTT. Full variable domain (outside the CDR3, taken from reference TRBV7-2 and TRBJ2-2): GAGVSQSPSNKVTEKGKDVELRCDPISGHTALYWYRQSLGQGLEFLIYFQGNSAPDKSGLPSDRFSAERTGGSVSTLTIQRTQQEDSAVYLCASSMTATGELFFGEGSRLTVL.

This clonotype was seen ten or more times. The rearrangement joins TRBV24-1 to TRBJ1-2; D uncertain. The CDR3 length is 14 residues. Looked up from germline, CDR1 is KGHDR and CDR2 is SFDVKD. V was shortened by 0 bases and J by 1 base, with 5 bases between the two germline ends. The CDR3 sequence is CATSDLYSNYGYTF. For the CDR3, the DNA is TGTGCCACCAGTGATTTGTACAGTAACTATGGCTACACCTTC.

This clonotype was recorded at least ten times. The V gene is TRBV5-5, the J gene TRBJ2-7; D gene uncertain. Germline lookup yields CDR1 SGHKS and CDR2 YYEKEE (reference sequence). V was cut by 0 bases and J by 4 bases, with 8 bases left in between. The length of the CDR3 is 13 residues. The CDR3 protein is CASSLADPYEQYF. The CDR3 coding sequence is TGTGCCAGCAGCTTGGCGGATCCTTACGAGCAGTACTTC.

The chain couples TRBV7-6 to TRBJ1-2; D perhaps matches TRBD1 (6 bases). The germline V gene encodes CDR1 SGHVS and CDR2 FNYEAQ. The CDR3 has 15 amino acids. Trimming removed 3 bases from V and 4 bases from J, with 15 bases in between. The CDR3 region has the DNA TGTGCCAGCAGCTTCCTGCTGGGGGGCACCTATGGCTACACCTTC. Translated, it gives CASSFLLGGTYGYTF.